The 26 T cell receptor beta chains reported below all come from one sample, sequenced in a study of CD8+ T cells in alopecia areata. Extracted RNA was reverse transcribed into cDNA, the sequencing template. Sequencing used immunoSEQ multiplex PCR; TCRdb keeps in-frame clones, though not all of them. The repertoire holds more than 75,000 clones, with approximately 42% as singletons. Sample: CD4+ T cells sorted from blood. These receptor sequences come from a human donor with alopecia areata.

This clone occurred a few times. The chain is built from TRBV7-8 and TRBJ2-5, with no clear D. Between the trimmed V and J ends, which lost 4 bases and 5 bases, there was a span of 8 bases. The CDR3 consists of 12 residues. CDR1 is SGHVS and CDR2 is FQNEAQ in the germline V gene. CDR3 coding DNA: TGTGCCAGCAGCTATTCCTGGGAGACCCAGTACTTC. This encodes CASSYSWETQYF.

This clone was counted only a few times. The rearrangement links TRBV18 to TRBJ1-4, with D unresolved. The CDR3 runs 15 residues. Trimming took 2 bases from V and 4 from J, leaving 11 bases between them. Germline CDR1 and CDR2: KGHSH and LQKENI. The CDR3 DNA follows: TGTGCCAGCTCACCATCCTACACAAGTAATGAAAAACTGTTTTTT. Its protein is CASSPSYTSNEKLFF.

This sequence joins TRBV28 and TRBJ2-1, with D possibly matching TRBD2 (5 bases). Between the trimmed V and J ends, which lost 5 bases and 6 bases, there was a span of 14 bases. CDR3 length: 14 amino acids. Germline V lookup: CDR1 MDHEN, CDR2 SYDVKM. CDR3 in amino acids: CASSPHPGVNEQFF. The CDR3 DNA reads TGTGCCAGCAGTCCACACCCCGGGGTCAATGAGCAGTTCTTC.

The J gene is TRBJ2-1, the V gene TRBV6-5, with TRBD2 matching over 10 bases. Germline V gene data show CDR1 as MNHEY and CDR2 as SVGAGI. The CDR3 is made up of 15 amino acids. After removal of 6 bases from V and 9 bases from J, the junction contained 11 bases not matched to a gene. CDR3 DNA sequence: TGTGCCAGCAGGGTCATCCAGCGGGAGGGTCGTGAGCAGTTCTTC. Translating gives CASRVIQREGREQFF.

V is TRBV2 and J is TRBJ2-6; D is uncertain. With 4 bases removed from V and 0 bases from J, the gap between germline ends came to 4 bases. Germline CDR1 is SNHLY and CDR2 is FYNNEI. This CDR3 comprises 14 residues. The CDR3 spells CASSGLSGANVLTF. The CDR3 region has the DNA TGTGCCAGCAGTGGCCTCTCTGGGGCCAACGTCCTGACTTTC.

The chain carries TRBV5-1 and TRBJ2-1; D is unresolved. The V end lost 4 bases, the J end lost 10 bases, and 12 bases lay between the germline ends. The CDR3 covers 12 residues. CDR1 is SGHRS, CDR2 YFSETQ, per germline. CDR3 bases: TGCGCCAGCAGCGGACGTTCGGAGGAGCAGTTCTTC. Translated: CASSGRSEEQFF.

The chain recombines TRBV9 with TRBJ1-1, with a weak D call TRBD1 (5 bases). Between the trimmed V and J ends, which lost 0 bases and 1 base, there was a span of 7 bases. Germline CDR1 is SGDLS and CDR2 is YYNGEE. This CDR3 is 14 amino acids long. CDR3 residues: CASSVAGANTEAFF. CDR3 nucleotides: TGTGCCAGCAGCGTAGCCGGGGCGAACACTGAAGCTTTCTTT.

The chain combines TRBV5-4 with TRBJ2-5; D unresolved. The CDR3 runs to 12 residues. The V and J ends lost 3 bases and 3 bases respectively, with 6 bases between them. The germline V gene has CDR1 SGHNT and CDR2 YYREEE (reference sequence). DNA for the CDR3: TGTGCCAGCAGCTACCCAAAAGAGACCCAGTACTTC. Amino acid sequence: CASSYPKETQYF.

This sequence joins TRBV2 and TRBJ2-5; no definite D call. V dropped 6 bases and J dropped 0 bases, with 11 bases sitting between them. This CDR3 contains 14 residues. Germline CDR1 SNHLY, CDR2 FYNNEI. The CDR3 here is CASRAGRYQETQYF. DNA for the CDR3: TGTGCCAGCAGGGCCGGGCGGTACCAAGAGACCCAGTACTTC.

This chain joins TRBV30 and TRBJ2-3; possible D gene TRBD1, 6 bases. CDR1 and CDR2 (germline): GTSNPN, SVGIG (reference sequence). The CDR3 contains 13 residues. Trimming pared 7 bases from V and 2 bases from J, leaving 13 bases between. As DNA, the CDR3 is TGTGCCTACAAACGACAGGACACAGATACGCAGTATTTT. Encoded protein: CAYKRQDTDTQYF.

CDR3 nucleotide sequence: TGTGCCATTACCCTCCCAAGCACTGGGACGCAGTATTTT. Protein product: CAITLPSTGTQYF. The chain couples TRBV25-1 to TRBJ2-3; D uncertain. Per germline, CDR1 MGHDK and CDR2 SYGVNS. V lost 10 bases, J lost 9 bases, and 20 bases lay in between. There are 13 residues in the CDR3.

This clone was seen a single time. This chain links TRBV7-8 with TRBJ1-2, with 7 bases that match TRBD1. The trim removed 8 bases at V and 6 bases at J, leaving 9 bases unmatched. The CDR3 extends over 13 amino acids. The germline CDR1 and CDR2 sequences are SGHVS and FQNEAQ. The CDR3 here is CASRGRGRHGYTF. CDR3 sequence (DNA): TGTGCCAGCCGCGGGAGGGGGCGGCATGGCTACACCTTC.

The table lists this clone with a few counts. The rearrangement uses TRBV19 and TRBJ2-3; D might be TRBD1 (5 bases). Germline V gene lookup returns CDR1 LNHDA and CDR2 SQIVND (reference sequence). The CDR3 runs to 14 residues. V shed 10 bases and J shed 3 bases, with 17 bases lying between them. DNA for the CDR3: TGTGCCACCAAACAGGAACCAGTAACAGATACGCAGTATTTT. It encodes CATKQEPVTDTQYF.

V gene TRBV30 combines with J gene TRBJ2-5, with 13 nucleotides matching TRBD2. The germline CDR1 and CDR2 sequences are GTSNPN and SVGIG (reference sequence). The CDR3 has 17 residues. J was trimmed by 1 base and V by 0 bases; bases with no gene match: 5. The CDR3 nucleotides read TGTGCCTGGAGTGTGACAAGGACTAGCGGGGGCCAAGAGACCCAGTACTTC. Amino acid sequence: CAWSVTRTSGGQETQYF.

This clone was recorded a few times. This chain uses TRBV2 with TRBJ2-1; D is undetermined. The CDR3 covers 13 residues. Germline-derived CDR1 and CDR2 are SNHLY and FYNNEI. V was clipped by 3 bases and J by 9 bases, with 12 bases between them. This chain's CDR3 is CASSEALWSEQFF. CDR3 bases: TGTGCCAGCAGTGAGGCTTTGTGGAGTGAGCAGTTCTTC.

This clone was seen only a few times. This chain links TRBV18 with TRBJ2-1, with 7 bases fitting TRBD2. Germline V lookup: CDR1 KGHSH, CDR2 LQKENI. The J segment lost 3 bases and the V segment lost 4 bases, leaving 6 bases of the junction unmatched. This CDR3 has 15 residues. Here the CDR3 DNA reads TGTGCCAGCTCACGGGCTAGCGGAAACTACAATGAGCAGTTCTTC. It is translated as CASSRASGNYNEQFF. Using reference TRBV18 and TRBJ2-1 for the parts outside the CDR3, the full variable domain is NAGVMQNPRHLVRRRGQEARLRCSPMKGHSHVYWYRQLPEEGLKFMVYLQKENIIDESGMPKERFSAEFPKEGPSILRIQQVVRGDSAAYFCASSRASGNYNEQFFGPGTRLTVL.

The rearrangement uses TRBV5-1 and TRBJ2-1; D gene uncertain. The V gene lost 5 bases and the J gene lost 4 bases, with 10 bases spanning the gap. CDR3 size: 13 residues. The germline gives CDR1 SGHRS, CDR2 YFSETQ. The CDR3 spells CASRSVSYNEQFF. The DNA for the CDR3 is TGCGCCAGCAGATCGGTCAGTTACAATGAGCAGTTCTTC.

This chain connects TRBV29-1 to TRBJ1-2; weak D call: TRBD1 (5 bases). Trimming removed 0 bases from V and 8 bases from J, with 13 bases in between. The CDR3 has 13 amino acids. The germline V gene has CDR1 SQVTM and CDR2 ANQGSEA. For the CDR3, the DNA is TGCAGCGTTGAAGAGGTCCAGGGAAACGGCTACACCTTC. Protein: CSVEEVQGNGYTF.

This sequence joins TRBV5-6 and TRBJ1-2; D unclear. Germline V gives CDR1 SGHDT, CDR2 YYEEEE. V lost 2 bases, J lost 7 bases, and 9 bases lay in between. The CDR3 is 12 amino acids. The CDR3 reads CASSFGPRGYTF. CDR3 DNA: TGTGCCAGCAGCTTCGGCCCACGTGGCTACACCTTC.

V is TRBV29-1 and J is TRBJ2-2, with 9 nucleotides matching TRBD1. The CDR3 contains 16 residues. With 6 bases clipped from V and 4 bases from J, the junction kept 12 bases outside the gene matches. Germline V gene data show CDR1 as SQVTM and CDR2 as ANQGSEA. The CDR3 sequence is CSVETGTGYGTGELFF. The CDR3 nucleotides are TGCAGCGTAGAGACCGGGACAGGGTATGGCACCGGGGAGCTGTTTTTT.

The rearrangement uses TRBV5-1 and TRBJ2-1; TRBD2 is a possible D gene (6 bases). The V end was cut by 2 bases, the J end by 5 bases, with 14 bases between. Germline-derived CDR1 and CDR2 are SGHRS and YFSETQ. The CDR3 spans 15 residues. For the CDR3, the DNA is TGCGCCAGCAGCTTCGTGGCTAGCGTAAACAATGAGCAGTTCTTC. The encoded protein is CASSFVASVNNEQFF.

This clone was observed a handful of times. The chain employs TRBV5-6 and TRBJ2-5, with D maybe TRBD2 (6 bases). Germline V gene data show CDR1 as SGHDT and CDR2 as YYEEEE. V was pared by 3 bases and J by 3 bases, with 9 bases between. This CDR3 comprises 13 residues. CDR3 coding DNA: TGTGCCAGCAGCTCGGGGACTGAAGAGACCCAGTACTTC. Translation gives CASSSGTEETQYF.

J is TRBJ2-1 and V is TRBV1; the table's D call TRBD2 went unverified against the DNA. TRBV1 is designated a pseudogene. The CDR3 length is 19 residues. The CDR3 loop reads CTSSPGTSGGGSSYNEQFF. The CDR3 nucleotides read TGCACCAGCAGCCCTGGGACTAGCGGGGGGGGTAGCTCCTACAATGAGCAGTTCTTC.

The J gene is TRBJ2-6, the V gene TRBV15, with a weak D call TRBD1 (6 bases). This CDR3 is built from 14 residues. Trimming removed 4 bases from V and 12 bases from J, with 16 bases in between. Germline CDR1 LNHNV, CDR2 YYDKDF (reference sequence). The CDR3 reads CATSTNYRDTVLTF. The DNA of the CDR3 is TGTGCCACCAGCACCAATTACAGGGACACCGTCCTGACTTTC.

This clone turned up a few times. The chain combines TRBV6-5 with TRBJ2-6; no reliable D call. CDR3 size: 16 residues. V lost 4 bases to trimming and J lost 1 base, with 11 bases between them. Germline V CDR1 and CDR2: MNHEY, SVGAGI. The CDR3 DNA follows: TGTGCCAGCAGTTGGTACCTTGGTTCTGGGGCCAACGTCCTGACTTTC. Its translation is CASSWYLGSGANVLTF.

There are a few counts of this clone. The chain carries TRBV30 and TRBJ1-6; tentative D call: TRBD1 (6 bases). This CDR3 region has 17 residues. The ends were cut back, 4 bases at V and 3 bases at J, with 19 bases in the middle. Germline CDR1 GTSNPN, CDR2 SVGIG (reference sequence). This chain's CDR3 is CAWNPRRGARYNSPLHF. CDR3 DNA sequence: TGTGCCTGGAACCCAAGGAGGGGGGCTCGCTATAATTCACCCCTCCACTTT.